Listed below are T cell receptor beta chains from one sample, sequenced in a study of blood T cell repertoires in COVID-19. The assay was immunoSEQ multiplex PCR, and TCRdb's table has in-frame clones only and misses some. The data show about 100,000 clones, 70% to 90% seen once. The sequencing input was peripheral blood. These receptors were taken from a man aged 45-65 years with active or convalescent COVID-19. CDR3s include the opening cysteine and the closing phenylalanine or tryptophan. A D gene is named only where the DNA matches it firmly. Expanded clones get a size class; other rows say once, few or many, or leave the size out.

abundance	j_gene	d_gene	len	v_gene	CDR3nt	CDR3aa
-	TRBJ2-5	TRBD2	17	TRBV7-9	TGTGCCAGCAGCTTAAAGACTAGCGGGGTCAGGGGGGAGACCCAGTACTTC	CASSLKTSGVRGETQYF
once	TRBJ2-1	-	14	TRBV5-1	TGCGCCAGCAGCAGGACCCCCCAGGGGAATGAGCAGTTCTTC	CASSRTPQGNEQFF
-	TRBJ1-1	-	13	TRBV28	TGTGCCAGCAGCCACCCCGCCGGGGGGAAAGCTTTCTTT	CASSHPAGGKAFF
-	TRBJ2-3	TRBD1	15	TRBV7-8	TGTGCCAGCAGAGATGCGGGACAGGGGACAGATACGCAGTATTTT	CASRDAGQGTDTQYF
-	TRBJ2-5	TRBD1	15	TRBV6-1	TGTGCCAGCAGTGAAGCAGGGACAGGGCGAGAGACCCAGTACTTC	CASSEAGTGRETQYF
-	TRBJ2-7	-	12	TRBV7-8	TGTGCCAGCAGCCTTAGTAGCCACGAGCAGTACTTC	CASSLSSHEQYF
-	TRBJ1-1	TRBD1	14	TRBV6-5	TGTGCCAGCAGAGACAGGGCTTTGGCGACTGAAGCTTTCTTT	CASRDRALATEAFF
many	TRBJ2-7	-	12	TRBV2	TGTGCCAGCACGGCGGAAACCTACGAGCAGTACTTC	CASTAETYEQYF
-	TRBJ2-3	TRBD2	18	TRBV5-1	TGCGCCAGCAGCTTGGCCAAGGTGGCTAGCGGGATTACAGATACGCAGTATTTT	CASSLAKVASGITDTQYF
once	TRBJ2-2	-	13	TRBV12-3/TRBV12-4	TGTGCCAGCAGTTTAGTGAGGGTCGGGGAGCTGTTTTTT	CASSLVRVGELFF
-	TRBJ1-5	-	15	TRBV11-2	TGTGCCAGCAGCCTAGGACAGTATAGCAATCAGCCCCAGCATTTT	CASSLGQYSNQPQHF
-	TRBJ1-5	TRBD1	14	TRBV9	TGTGCCAGCAGCGTAACAGGGGAGAATCAGCCCCAGCATTTT	CASSVTGENQPQHF
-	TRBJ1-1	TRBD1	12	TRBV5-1	TGCGCCAGCAGCGACGTACAGGGGCGAGCTTTCTTT	CASSDVQGRAFF
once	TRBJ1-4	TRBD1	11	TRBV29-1	TGCAGCGTCGGACAGGGCGAAAAACTGTTTTTT	CSVGQGEKLFF
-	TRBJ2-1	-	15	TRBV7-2	TGTGCCAGCAGCCTTGACTCGAGCTCGTACAATGAGCAGTTCTTC	CASSLDSSSYNEQFF
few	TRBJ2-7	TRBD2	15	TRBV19	TGTGCCAGTAGTCCACTAGCGGGAGATACCTACGAGCAGTACTTC	CASSPLAGDTYEQYF
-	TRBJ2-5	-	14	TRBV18	TGTGCCAGCTCACCAGGCAGGTCCCAAGAGACCCAGTACTTC	CASSPGRSQETQYF
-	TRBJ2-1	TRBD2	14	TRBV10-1	TGCGCCACCAGTGTGGGACTAGCTAGGAATGAGCAGTTCTTC	CATSVGLARNEQFF
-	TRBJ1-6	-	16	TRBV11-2	TGTGCCAGCAGCTACCGGTCCCGTTTAAACAATTCACCCCTCCACTTT	CASSYRSRLNNSPLHF
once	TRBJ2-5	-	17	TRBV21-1	TGTGCCAGCAGCGACGTGCGGGGACTAGCGGCACAAGAGACCCAGTACTTC	CASSDVRGLAAQETQYF
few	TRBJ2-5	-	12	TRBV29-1	TGCAGCGTTGTCCCCGGCCAAGAGACCCAGTACTTC	CSVVPGQETQYF
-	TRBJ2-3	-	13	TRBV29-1	TGCAGCGTTGGCCCAGGGAAGACAGATACGCAGTATTTT	CSVGPGKTDTQYF
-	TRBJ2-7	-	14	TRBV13	TGTGCCAGCAGCTTAAGTAGCGTCGGTTACGAGCAGTACTTC	CASSLSSVGYEQYF
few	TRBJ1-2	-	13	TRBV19	TGTGCCACCCGAGCACCGGAGGGCTATGGCTACACCTTC	CATRAPEGYGYTF
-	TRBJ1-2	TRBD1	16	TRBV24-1	TGTGCCACCACCTTACGAGGGACAGGGTCTCTCTATGGCTACACCTTC	CATTLRGTGSLYGYTF
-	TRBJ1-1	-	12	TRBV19	TGTGCCAGTGGGGTGGGAGTATCTGAAGCTTTCTTT	CASGVGVSEAFF
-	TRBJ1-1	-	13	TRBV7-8	TGTGCCAGCAGCTTACAGGTGAACACTGAAGCTTTCTTT	CASSLQVNTEAFF
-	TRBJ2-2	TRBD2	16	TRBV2	TGTGCCCGCGCGCTAGCGGGAACTCGAGGCACCGGGGAGCTGTTTTTT	CARALAGTRGTGELFF
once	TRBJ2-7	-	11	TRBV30	TGTGCCTGGGGAACCAGATACGAGCAGTACTTC	CAWGTRYEQYF
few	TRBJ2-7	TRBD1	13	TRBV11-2	TGTGCCAGCAGCTCGGGACAGACCTACGAGCAGTACTTC	CASSSGQTYEQYF
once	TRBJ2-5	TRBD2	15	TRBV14	TGTGCCAGCAGCCTGACGGGACTAGCGGGAGTAACCCAGTACTTC	CASSLTGLAGVTQYF
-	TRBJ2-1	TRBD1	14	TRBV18	TGTGCCAGCTCACCACGGACAGGGAGTCGCGAGCAGTTCTTC	CASSPRTGSREQFF
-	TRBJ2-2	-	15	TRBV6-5	TGTGCCAGCAGTTTCCAGGGGCGGGACACCGGGGAGCTGTTTTTT	CASSFQGRDTGELFF
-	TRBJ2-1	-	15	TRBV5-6	TGTGCCAGCAGCTTGGGTAGCCTTGTACCCCATGAGCAGTTCTTC	CASSLGSLVPHEQFF
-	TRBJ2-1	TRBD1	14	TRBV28	TGTGCCACCCAAGGACAGGGGATTTGGAATGAGCAGTTCTTC	CATQGQGIWNEQFF
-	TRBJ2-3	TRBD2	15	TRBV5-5	TGTGCCAGCAGCTTGGACCGACTAGCGGGACAGGCGCAGTATTTT	CASSLDRLAGQAQYF
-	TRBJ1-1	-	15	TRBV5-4	TGTGCCAGCAGCTTGGCGTCAGGGATGAACACTGAAGCTTTCTTT	CASSLASGMNTEAFF
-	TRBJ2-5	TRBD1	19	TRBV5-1	TGCGCCAGCAGCTTGTTTGGGACAGGGGGCCCTCGGGACCAAGAGACCCAGTACTTC	CASSLFGTGGPRDQETQYF
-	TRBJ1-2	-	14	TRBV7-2	TGTGCCAGCAGCTACCAGGCAGGGGACTATGGCTACACCTTC	CASSYQAGDYGYTF
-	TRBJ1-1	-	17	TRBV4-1	TGCGCCAGCAGCCAAGGGGGTACCTGGACACTGAACACTGAAGCTTTCTTT	CASSQGGTWTLNTEAFF
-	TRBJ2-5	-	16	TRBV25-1	TGTGCCAGCAGTGAATTGGCCCAAATTCAGGGGGAGACCCAGTACTTC	CASSELAQIQGETQYF
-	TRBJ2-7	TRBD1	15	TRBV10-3	TGTGCCATCAGTGCGCGGACAGGGGGCTCCTACGAGCAGTACTTC	CAISARTGGSYEQYF
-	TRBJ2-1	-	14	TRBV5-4	TGTGCCAGCAGCTTGGTCCGCACGGACATTGAGCAGTTCTTC	CASSLVRTDIEQFF
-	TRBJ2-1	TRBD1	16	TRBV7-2	TGTGCCAGCAGCTTATCATCAGGGGGCCAGTACAATGAGCAGTTCTTC	CASSLSSGGQYNEQFF
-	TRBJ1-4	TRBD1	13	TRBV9	TGTGCCAGCACGGGACAGGGAGATGAAAAACTGTTTTTT	CASTGQGDEKLFF
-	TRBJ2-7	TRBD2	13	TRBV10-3	TGTGCCATCACATCCCAGCGGGATAACGAGCAGTACTTC	CAITSQRDNEQYF